Sequencing of this T cell receptor (beta chain) was carried out in a study of monozygotic twins with inflammatory bowel disease. Starting material for each TCR library was about 3,500 ng of total RNA. Template switching appended UMIs that held a 6-nucleotide sample barcode. TCRdb derives one entry per CDR3 protein from the 5' RACE reads, leaving out DNA. In all, the sample yields about 160,000 distinct CDR3 sequences. A remark on this clonotype: What it binds is not known.

Study-wide results and caveats: The sharing of clonotypes with others was lower in IBD patients than in healthy twins, especially with disease activity.

CDR3 length: 17 amino acids. Germline V lookup: CDR1 SGHAT, CDR2 FQNNGV. Each donor gave around 2.5 ml of peripheral blood. The TCR comes from a human donor with ulcerative colitis or Crohn's disease, or a healthy co-twin of an affected twin (not recorded which). Sequencing was done on a sample of blood. The chain has TRBV11-2 and TRBJ2-7; with no DNA, the TCRdb D assignment of TRBD2 cannot be verified. The chain's CDR3 is CASSLIRTSGGPYEQYF. Looking up the rest from reference TRBV11-2 and TRBJ2-7 gives the full variable domain: EAGVAQSPRYKIIEKRQSVAFWCNPISGHATLYWYQQILGQGPKLLIQFQNNGVVDDSQLPKDRFSAERLKGVDSTLKIQPAKLEDSAVYLCASSLIRTSGGPYEQYFGPGTRLTVT.